These T cell receptor beta chains were read from a single sample in a study of T cell repertoires in cytomegalovirus infection. MiXCR, run by TCRdb on the reads, gives a single entry per CDR3 protein. The sample holds around 100,000 distinct CDR3 sequences, approximately 15% seen once. Sequencing used PBMCs. The receptors here all came from a human donor in good health (CMV status not recorded). Some clones in this sample may be carry-over from other donors' samples. CDR3s include the opening cysteine and the closing phenylalanine or tryptophan. The D gene is left open where the match is weak. Size is stated for part of the rows, as once, few or many counts, or as a class when the clone is expanded.

D: .
J: TRBJ2-1
size: many
V: TRBV6-5
DNA: TGTGCCAGCAGGCGACTGGCGGGGGCGAGGAGTGAGCAGTTCTTC
CDR3: CASRRLAGARSEQFF

D: .
J: TRBJ1-3
size: many
V: TRBV7-2
DNA: TGTGCCAGCAGCTCGGGTGGCGTAGAGAACACCATATATTTT
CDR3: CASSSGGVENTIYF

D: TRBD2
J: TRBJ2-3
size: .
V: TRBV5-4
DNA: TGTGCCAGCAGCTTGCGTCTAGCGGGGATCACAGATACGCAGTATTTT
CDR3: CASSLRLAGITDTQYF

D: TRBD1
J: TRBJ1-5
size: .
V: TRBV5-1
DNA: TGCGCCTGCAGCCCAGGGGGGAGCAACAATCAGCCCCAGCATTTT
CDR3: CACSPGGSNNQPQHF

D: .
J: TRBJ1-5
size: once
V: TRBV11-3
DNA: TGTGCCAGCAGATACAGGAATCAGCCCCAGCATTTT
CDR3: CASRYRNQPQHF

D: TRBD1
J: TRBJ2-7
size: many
V: TRBV7-2
DNA: TGTGCCAGCAGCTTAGGTGGACAGGGCTACGAGCAGTACTTC
CDR3: CASSLGGQGYEQYF

D: .
J: TRBJ1-5
size: many
V: TRBV28
DNA: TGTGCCAGCAGTTCTCGATCGTACTACGGTGGGCAGCCCCAGCATTTT
CDR3: CASSSRSYYGGQPQHF

D: TRBD1
J: TRBJ1-1
size: .
V: TRBV25-1
DNA: TGTGCCAGCAGTGCCAGGACAGGGATGAACACTGAAGCTTTCTTT
CDR3: CASSARTGMNTEAFF

D: .
J: TRBJ1-6
size: many
V: TRBV7-2
DNA: TGTGCCAGCAGCTTGTTCCCCGACATGGGAAGGTATTCACCCCTCCACTTT
CDR3: CASSLFPDMGRYSPLHF

D: .
J: TRBJ1-2
size: few
V: TRBV7-9
DNA: TGTGCCAGCAGCTTGGTGACGGGAGGATTTTACTATGGCTACACCTTC
CDR3: CASSLVTGGFYYGYTF

D: .
J: TRBJ1-1
size: few
V: TRBV12-3/TRBV12-4
DNA: TGTGCCAGCAGCCTCAGGGGAAAAGGGTGGACTGAAGCTTTCTTT
CDR3: CASSLRGKGWTEAFF

D: .
J: TRBJ2-1
size: .
V: TRBV5-5
DNA: TGTGCCAGCAGCTTGGTATCAGGGCCCTACAATGAGCAGTTCTTC
CDR3: CASSLVSGPYNEQFF

D: .
J: TRBJ1-1
size: .
V: TRBV19
DNA: TGTGCCAGTACCCCCCCCAGGGCAGAAAAGCTGAACACTGAAGCTTTCTTT
CDR3: CASTPPRAEKLNTEAFF

D: TRBD1
J: TRBJ1-2
size: once
V: TRBV7-3
DNA: TGTGCCAGCAGCCCGTCGGGACAGAACTATGGCTACACCTTC
CDR3: CASSPSGQNYGYTF

D: .
J: TRBJ1-2
size: many
V: TRBV5-6
DNA: TGTGCCAGCAGCTTAACGACAGTTGGCTATGGCTACACCTTC
CDR3: CASSLTTVGYGYTF

D: .
J: TRBJ2-7
size: many
V: TRBV7-9
DNA: TGTGCCAGCAGCGGCAGGCGGTACGAGCAGTACTTC
CDR3: CASSGRRYEQYF

D: .
J: TRBJ2-1
size: many
V: TRBV7-3
DNA: TGTGCCAGCAAAGGCAGCCCGATCAACAATGAGCAGTTCTTC
CDR3: CASKGSPINNEQFF

D: TRBD2
J: TRBJ2-7
size: .
V: TRBV29-1
DNA: TGCAGCGCCCTGAAGACTAGCGGATCCTACGAGCAGTACTTC
CDR3: CSALKTSGSYEQYF

D: TRBD1
J: TRBJ2-5
size: many
V: TRBV12-3/TRBV12-4
DNA: TGTGCCAGCAGTTTCCCCGGGACAGGGGGCGAGACCCAGTACTTC
CDR3: CASSFPGTGGETQYF

D: .
J: TRBJ2-3
size: .
V: TRBV28
DNA: TGTGCCAGCATTGGAACAGGCTCCGGCACAGATACGCAGTATTTT
CDR3: CASIGTGSGTDTQYF

D: TRBD1
J: TRBJ2-7
size: .
V: TRBV28
DNA: TGTGCCAGCAGTTCAACCGGGACAGGCCTCTCCTACGAGCAGTACTTC
CDR3: CASSSTGTGLSYEQYF

D: .
J: TRBJ2-3
size: many
V: TRBV7-2
DNA: TGTGCCAGCAAACGGGCAATGAGTACAGATACGCAGTATTTT
CDR3: CASKRAMSTDTQYF

D: .
J: TRBJ2-1
size: many
V: TRBV7-2
DNA: TGTGCCAGCAGCTTCTCTACAACGAACAATGAGCAGTTCTTC
CDR3: CASSFSTTNNEQFF